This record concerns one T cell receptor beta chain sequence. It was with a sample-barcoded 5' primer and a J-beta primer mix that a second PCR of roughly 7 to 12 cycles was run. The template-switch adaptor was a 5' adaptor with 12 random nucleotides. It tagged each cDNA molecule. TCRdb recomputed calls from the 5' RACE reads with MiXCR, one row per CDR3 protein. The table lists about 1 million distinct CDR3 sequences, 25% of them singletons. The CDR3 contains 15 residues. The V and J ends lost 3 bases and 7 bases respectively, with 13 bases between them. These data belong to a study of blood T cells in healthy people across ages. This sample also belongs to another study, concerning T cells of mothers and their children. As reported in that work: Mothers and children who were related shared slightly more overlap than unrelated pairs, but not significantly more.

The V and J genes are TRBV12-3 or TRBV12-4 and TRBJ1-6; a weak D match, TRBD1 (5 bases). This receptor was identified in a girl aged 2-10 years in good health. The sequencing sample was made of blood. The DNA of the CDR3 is TGTGCCAGCAGTTTGGGCGTTCGGGGGAATTCACCCCTCCACTTT. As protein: CASSLGVRGNSPLHF.